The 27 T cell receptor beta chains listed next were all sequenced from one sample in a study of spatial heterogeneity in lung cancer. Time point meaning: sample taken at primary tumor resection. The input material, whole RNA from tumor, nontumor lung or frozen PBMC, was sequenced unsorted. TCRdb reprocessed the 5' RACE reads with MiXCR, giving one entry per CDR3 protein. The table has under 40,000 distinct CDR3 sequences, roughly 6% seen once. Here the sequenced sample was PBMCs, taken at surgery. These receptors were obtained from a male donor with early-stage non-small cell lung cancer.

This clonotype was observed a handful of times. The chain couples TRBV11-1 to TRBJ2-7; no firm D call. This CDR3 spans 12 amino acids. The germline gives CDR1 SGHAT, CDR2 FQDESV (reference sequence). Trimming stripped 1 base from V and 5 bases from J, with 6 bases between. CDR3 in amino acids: CASSLVLNEQYF. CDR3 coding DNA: TGTGCCAGCAGCTTAGTTCTCAACGAGCAGTACTTC.

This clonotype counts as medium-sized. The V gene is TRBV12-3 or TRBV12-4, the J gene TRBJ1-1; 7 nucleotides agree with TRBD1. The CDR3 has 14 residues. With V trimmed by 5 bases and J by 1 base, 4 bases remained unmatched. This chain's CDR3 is CASSPGQTNTEAFF. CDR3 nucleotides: TGTGCCAGCAGTCCGGGACAGACGAACACTGAAGCTTTCTTT.

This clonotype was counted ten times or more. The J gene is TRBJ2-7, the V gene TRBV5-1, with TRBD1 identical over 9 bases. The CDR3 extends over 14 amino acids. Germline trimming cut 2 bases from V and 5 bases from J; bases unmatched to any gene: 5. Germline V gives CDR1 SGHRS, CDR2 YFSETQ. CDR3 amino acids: CASSLRTGDHEQYF. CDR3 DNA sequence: TGCGCCAGCAGCTTACGGACAGGGGACCACGAGCAGTACTTC.

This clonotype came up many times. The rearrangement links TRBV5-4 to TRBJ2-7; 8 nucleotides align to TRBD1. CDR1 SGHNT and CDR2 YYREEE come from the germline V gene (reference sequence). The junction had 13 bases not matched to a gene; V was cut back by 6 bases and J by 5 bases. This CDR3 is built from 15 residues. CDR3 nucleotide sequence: TGTGCCAGCAACCGACTAGGACAGGGCATGGACGAGCAGTACTTC. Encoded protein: CASNRLGQGMDEQYF.

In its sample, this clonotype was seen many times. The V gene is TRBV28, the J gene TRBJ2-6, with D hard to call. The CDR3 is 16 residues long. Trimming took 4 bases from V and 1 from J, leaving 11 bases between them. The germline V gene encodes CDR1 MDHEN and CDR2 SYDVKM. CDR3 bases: TGTGCCAGCAGTTCCCCCAGGCCGTCTGGGGCCAACGTCCTGACTTTC. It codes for CASSSPRPSGANVLTF.

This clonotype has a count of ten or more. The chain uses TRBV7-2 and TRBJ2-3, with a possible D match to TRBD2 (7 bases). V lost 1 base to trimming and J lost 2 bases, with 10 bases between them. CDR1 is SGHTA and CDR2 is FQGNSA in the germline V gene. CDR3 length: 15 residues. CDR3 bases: TGTGCCAGCAGCTTAGTTGGGGGGGCCACAGATACGCAGTATTTT. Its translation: CASSLVGGATDTQYF.

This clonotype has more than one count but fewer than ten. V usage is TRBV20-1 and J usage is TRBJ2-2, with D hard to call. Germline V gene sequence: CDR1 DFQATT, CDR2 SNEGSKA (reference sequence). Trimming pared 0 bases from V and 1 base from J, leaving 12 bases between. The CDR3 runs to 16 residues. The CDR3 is CSARDAGRLNTGELFF. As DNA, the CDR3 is TGCAGTGCTAGAGATGCAGGCAGGCTGAACACCGGGGAGCTGTTTTTT.

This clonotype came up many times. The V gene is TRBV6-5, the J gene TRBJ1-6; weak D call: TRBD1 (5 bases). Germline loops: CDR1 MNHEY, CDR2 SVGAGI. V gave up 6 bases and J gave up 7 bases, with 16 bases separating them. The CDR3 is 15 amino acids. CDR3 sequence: CASRETTVVNSPLHF. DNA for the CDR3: TGTGCCAGCAGAGAAACGACAGTAGTAAATTCACCCCTCCACTTT.

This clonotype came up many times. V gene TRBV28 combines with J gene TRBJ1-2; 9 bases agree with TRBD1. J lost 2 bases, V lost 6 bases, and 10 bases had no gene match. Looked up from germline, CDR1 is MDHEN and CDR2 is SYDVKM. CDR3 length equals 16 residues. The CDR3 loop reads CASSLQTTGGNYGYTF. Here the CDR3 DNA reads TGTGCCAGCAGCCTTCAAACGACAGGGGGAAACTATGGCTACACCTTC.

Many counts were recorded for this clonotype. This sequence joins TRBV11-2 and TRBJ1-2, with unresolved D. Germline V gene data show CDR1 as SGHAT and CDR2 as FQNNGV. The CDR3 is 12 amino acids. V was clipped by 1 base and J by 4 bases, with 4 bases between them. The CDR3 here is CASSLVGYGYTF. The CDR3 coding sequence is TGTGCCAGCAGCTTAGTAGGCTATGGCTACACCTTC.

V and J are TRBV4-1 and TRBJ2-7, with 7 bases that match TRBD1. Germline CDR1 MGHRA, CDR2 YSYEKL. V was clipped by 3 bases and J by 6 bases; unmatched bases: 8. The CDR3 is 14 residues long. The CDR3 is CASSQAQGLGEQYF. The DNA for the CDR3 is TGCGCCAGCAGCCAGGCACAGGGGCTCGGCGAGCAGTACTTC.

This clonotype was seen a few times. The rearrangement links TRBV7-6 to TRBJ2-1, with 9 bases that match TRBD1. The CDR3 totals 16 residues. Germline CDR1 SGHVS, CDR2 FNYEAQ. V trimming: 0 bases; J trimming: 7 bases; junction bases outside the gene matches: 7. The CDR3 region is CASSLAPGQGRNEQFF. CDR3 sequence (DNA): TGTGCCAGCAGCTTAGCGCCGGGACAGGGTAGGAATGAGCAGTTCTTC.

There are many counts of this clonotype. CDR3 in DNA: TGCAGTGCTACTGGACTAGTCCAAGAGACCCAGTACTTC. It specifies CSATGLVQETQYF. V usage is TRBV20-1 and J usage is TRBJ2-5; 7 bases map to TRBD2. The trim removed 4 bases at V and 1 base at J, leaving 3 bases unmatched. Germline CDR1 DFQATT, CDR2 SNEGSKA (reference sequence). The CDR3 runs to 13 residues.

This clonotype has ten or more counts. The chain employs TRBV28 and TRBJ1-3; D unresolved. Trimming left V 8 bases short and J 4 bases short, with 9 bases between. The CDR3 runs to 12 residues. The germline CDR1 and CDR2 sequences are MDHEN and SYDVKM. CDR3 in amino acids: CASLDLGNTIYF. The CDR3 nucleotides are TGTGCCAGCCTCGACCTAGGAAACACCATATATTTT.

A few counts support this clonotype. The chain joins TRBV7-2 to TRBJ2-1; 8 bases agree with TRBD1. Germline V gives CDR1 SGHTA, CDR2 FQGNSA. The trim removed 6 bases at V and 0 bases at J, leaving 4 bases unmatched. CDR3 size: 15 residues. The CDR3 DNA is TGTGCCAGCAGGCCCGACAGGGGCTCCTACAATGAGCAGTTCTTC. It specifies CASRPDRGSYNEQFF.

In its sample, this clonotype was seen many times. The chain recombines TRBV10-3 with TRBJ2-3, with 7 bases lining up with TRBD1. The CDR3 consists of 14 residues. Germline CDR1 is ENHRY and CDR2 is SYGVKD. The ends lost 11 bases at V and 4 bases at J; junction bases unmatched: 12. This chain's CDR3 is CAGRPDRVSDTQYF. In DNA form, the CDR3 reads TGTGCCGGACGTCCAGACAGGGTTTCAGATACGCAGTATTTT.

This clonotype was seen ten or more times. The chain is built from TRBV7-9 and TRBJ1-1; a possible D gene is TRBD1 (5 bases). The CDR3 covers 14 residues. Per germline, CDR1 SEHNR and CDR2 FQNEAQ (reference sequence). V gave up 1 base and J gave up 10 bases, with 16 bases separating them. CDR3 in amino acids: CASSLGGDLAAAFF. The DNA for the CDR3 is TGTGCCAGCAGCTTAGGGGGGGATTTGGCAGCAGCTTTCTTT. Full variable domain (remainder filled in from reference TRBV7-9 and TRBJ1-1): DTGVSQNPRHKITKRGQNVTFRCDPISEHNRLYWYRQTLGQGPEFLTYFQNEAQLEKSRLLSDRFSAERPKGSFSTLEIQRTEQGDSAMYLCASSLGGDLAAAFFGQGTRLTVV.

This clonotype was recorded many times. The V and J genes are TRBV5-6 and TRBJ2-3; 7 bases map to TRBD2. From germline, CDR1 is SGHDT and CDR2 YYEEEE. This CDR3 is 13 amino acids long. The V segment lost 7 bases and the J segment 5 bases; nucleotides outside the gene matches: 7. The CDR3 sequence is CASALGGEDTQYF. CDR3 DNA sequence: TGTGCCAGCGCATTGGGGGGGGAAGATACGCAGTATTTT.

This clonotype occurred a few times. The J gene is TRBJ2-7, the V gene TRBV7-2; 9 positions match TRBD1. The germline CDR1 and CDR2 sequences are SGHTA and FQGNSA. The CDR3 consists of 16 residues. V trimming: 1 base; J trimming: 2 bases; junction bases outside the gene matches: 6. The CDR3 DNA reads TGTGCCAGCAGCTTAGTAGGGACAGGGTGGGCCTACGAGCAGTACTTC. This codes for CASSLVGTGWAYEQYF.

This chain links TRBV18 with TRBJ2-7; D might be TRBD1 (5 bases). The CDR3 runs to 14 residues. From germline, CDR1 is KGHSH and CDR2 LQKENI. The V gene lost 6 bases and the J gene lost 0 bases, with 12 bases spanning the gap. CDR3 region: CASSARQSSYEQYF. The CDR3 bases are TGTGCCAGCTCGGCCCGACAGTCCTCCTACGAGCAGTACTTC.

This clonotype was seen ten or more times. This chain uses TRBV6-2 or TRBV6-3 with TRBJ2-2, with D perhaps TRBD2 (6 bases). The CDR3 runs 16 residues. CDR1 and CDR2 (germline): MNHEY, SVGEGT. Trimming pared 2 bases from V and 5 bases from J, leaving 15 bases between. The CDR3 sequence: CASSYPRPAGTGELFF. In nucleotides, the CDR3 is TGTGCCAGCAGTTACCCCCGACCGGCGGGGACCGGGGAGCTGTTTTTT.

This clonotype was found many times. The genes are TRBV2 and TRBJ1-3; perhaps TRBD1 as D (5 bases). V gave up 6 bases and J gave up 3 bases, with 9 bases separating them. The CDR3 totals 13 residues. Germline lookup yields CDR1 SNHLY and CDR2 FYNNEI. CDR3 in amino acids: CASRRDGGNTIYF. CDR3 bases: TGTGCCAGCAGGAGGGACGGTGGAAACACCATATATTTT.

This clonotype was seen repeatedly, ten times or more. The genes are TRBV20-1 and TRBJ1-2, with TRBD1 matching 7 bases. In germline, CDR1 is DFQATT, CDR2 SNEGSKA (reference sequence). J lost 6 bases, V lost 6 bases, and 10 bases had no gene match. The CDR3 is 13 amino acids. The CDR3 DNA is TGCAGTGCAAGTCCGGGACAGATTGATGGCTACACCTTC. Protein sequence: CSASPGQIDGYTF.

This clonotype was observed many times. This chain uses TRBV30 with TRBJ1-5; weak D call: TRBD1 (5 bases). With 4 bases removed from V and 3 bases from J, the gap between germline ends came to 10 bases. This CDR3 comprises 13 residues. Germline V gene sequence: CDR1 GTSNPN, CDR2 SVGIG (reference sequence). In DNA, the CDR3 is TGTGCCTGGACGTGGGGGGTCAATCAGCCCCAGCATTTT. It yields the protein CAWTWGVNQPQHF.

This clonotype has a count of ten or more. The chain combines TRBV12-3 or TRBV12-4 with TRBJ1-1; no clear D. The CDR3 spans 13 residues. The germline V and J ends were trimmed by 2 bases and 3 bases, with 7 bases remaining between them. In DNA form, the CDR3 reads TGTGCCAGCAGTTTACGAGGAGACACTGAAGCTTTCTTT. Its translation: CASSLRGDTEAFF.

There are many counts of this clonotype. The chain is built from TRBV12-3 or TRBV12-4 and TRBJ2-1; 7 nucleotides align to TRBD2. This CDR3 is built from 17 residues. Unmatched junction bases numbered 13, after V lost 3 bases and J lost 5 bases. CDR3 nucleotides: TGTGCCAGCAGTTTTCCCCCCGGGGCGGGGGTTCACAATGAGCAGTTCTTC. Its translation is CASSFPPGAGVHNEQFF.

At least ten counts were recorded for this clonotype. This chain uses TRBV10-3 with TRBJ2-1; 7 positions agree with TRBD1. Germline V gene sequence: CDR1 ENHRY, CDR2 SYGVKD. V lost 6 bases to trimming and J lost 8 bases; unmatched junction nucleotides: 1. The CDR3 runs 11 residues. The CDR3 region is CAISTGDEQFF. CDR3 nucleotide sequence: TGTGCCATCAGCACAGGGGATGAGCAGTTCTTC.